Presented here are 18 T cell receptor beta chains from one specimen sequenced in a study of cytomegalovirus exposure and HLA in healthy donors (dated by TCRdb to the late 2010s). Libraries were made using the immunoSEQ multiplex PCR assay. The multiplex PCR relied on a mix of 60 forward primers for TCR Vbeta segments and 13 reverse primers for TCR Jbeta segments. What TCRdb holds here is the immuneACCESS table cut down to in-frame rearrangements. Part of the clones is not present; checked against another copy, under half of the missing clones reflect an unresolved V gene, and the others are unexplained. The sample table lists roughly 150,000 clones, approximately 73% of them with a count of one. The leading ten clones occupy 5.4% of the sample. The sample consisted of PBMCs. The receptors stem from a woman aged 18-30 years in good health and CMV-seropositive.

This rearrangement joins TRBV27 to TRBJ2-1; 15 bases match TRBD2. CDR3 length equals 21 residues. Germline CDR1 and CDR2: MNHEY and SMNVEV (reference sequence). V was clipped by 2 bases and J by 1 base; unmatched bases: 12. The CDR3 here is CASSLDPAGLAGGPSYNEQFF. The CDR3 coding sequence is TGTGCCAGCAGTTTAGACCCTGCGGGACTAGCGGGGGGTCCTTCCTACAATGAGCAGTTCTTC.

The J gene is TRBJ2-1, the V gene TRBV6-6; 8 bases are shared with TRBD2. The CDR3 runs 14 residues. CDR1 MNHNY and CDR2 SVGAGI come from the germline V gene (reference sequence). J was trimmed by 5 bases and V by 10 bases; bases with no gene match: 10. The CDR3 sequence: CATTRGGAHNEQFF. For the CDR3, the DNA is TGTGCCACCACCCGGGGGGGGGCCCACAATGAGCAGTTCTTC.

Note on this clone: This specimen includes other DNA sequences encoding the same CDR3. This chain uses TRBV19 with TRBJ2-7; TRBD2 aligns across 13 bases. J lost 6 bases, V lost 5 bases, and 7 bases had no gene match. This CDR3 comprises 15 residues. Germline V gene lookup returns CDR1 LNHDA and CDR2 SQIVND (reference sequence). The CDR3 DNA reads as TGTGCCAGTAGTTCCGGACTAGCGGGGGCAGGCGAGCAGTACTTC. It encodes CASSSGLAGAGEQYF.

The rearrangement links TRBV29-1 to TRBJ1-2; D remains ambiguous. The CDR3 has 13 residues. Germline V gives CDR1 SQVTM, CDR2 ANQGSEA. Trimming stripped 6 bases from V and 4 bases from J, with 15 bases between. CDR3 nucleotide sequence: TGCAGCGTCCCCGGTAAAGGGAGCTATGGCTACACCTTC. Its protein product is CSVPGKGSYGYTF.

The J gene is TRBJ2-3, the V gene TRBV5-6, with TRBD2 matching over 8 bases. With 0 bases clipped from V and 5 bases from J, the junction kept 8 bases outside the gene matches. The CDR3 extends over 16 amino acids. Germline V lookup: CDR1 SGHDT, CDR2 YYEEEE. This CDR3 reads CASSLASGGRIDTQYF. The CDR3 region has the DNA TGTGCCAGCAGCTTGGCCTCGGGGGGGCGAATAGATACGCAGTATTTT.

The rearrangement joins TRBV11-2 to TRBJ2-2, with D tentatively TRBD1 (7 bases). Germline V gene sequence: CDR1 SGHAT, CDR2 FQNNGV. V was cut by 5 bases and J by 0 bases, with 13 bases left in between. The CDR3 is 16 residues long. The CDR3 sequence: CASSPRRGANTGELFF. The CDR3, as DNA: TGTGCCAGCAGCCCCCGCAGGGGGGCGAACACCGGGGAGCTGTTTTTT.

This chain joins TRBV6-1 and TRBJ2-5; the D gene is possibly TRBD2 (5 bases). V was cut by 3 bases and J by 8 bases, with 7 bases left in between. This CDR3 comprises 11 residues. Germline V lookup: CDR1 MNHNS, CDR2 SASEGT. The CDR3 reads CASSDGLTQYF. CDR3 sequence (DNA): TGTGCCAGCAGTGACGGACTTACCCAGTACTTC.

V and J are TRBV11-1 and TRBJ2-7, with 7 bases identical to TRBD1. Germline V gives CDR1 SGHAT, CDR2 FQDESV (reference sequence). Trimming cost V 5 bases and J 12 bases; bases outside gene matches: 16. The CDR3 loop spans 14 amino acids. The DNA of the CDR3 is TGTGCCAGCAGCCTAATAGTTGGGTCGGGACAGCTGTACTTC. This sequence encodes CASSLIVGSGQLYF.

Here the CDR3 reads CASSFLGGNQPQHF. As DNA, the CDR3 is TGTGCCAGCAGTTTCTTGGGGGGAAATCAGCCCCAGCATTTT. This chain joins TRBV27 and TRBJ1-5; D possibly corresponds to TRBD1 (5 bases). This CDR3 comprises 14 residues. Germline V gives CDR1 MNHEY, CDR2 SMNVEV (reference sequence). V was cut by 3 bases and J by 4 bases, with 10 bases left in between.

This clone has more than one count but fewer than ten. This chain uses TRBV4-1 with TRBJ2-2, with D maybe TRBD2 (6 bases). This CDR3 has 14 amino acids. CDR1 MGHRA and CDR2 YSYEKL come from the germline V gene. V was trimmed by 1 base and J by 3 bases, leaving 6 bases between them. The CDR3 region is CASSQGGDTGELFF. CDR3 nucleotide sequence: TGCGCCAGCAGCCAAGGGGGGGACACCGGGGAGCTGTTTTTT.

This chain uses TRBV5-4 with TRBJ2-5, with TRBD2 matching over 8 bases. The CDR3 is 15 residues long. With V trimmed by 4 bases and J by 3 bases, 8 bases remained unmatched. Germline CDR1 reads SGHNT; CDR2 reads YYREEE (reference sequence). CDR3: CASSMVTSGEETQYF. The CDR3 region has the DNA TGTGCCAGCAGCATGGTTACTAGCGGTGAAGAGACCCAGTACTTC.

For the CDR3, the DNA is TGTGCCAGCAATGACGGACAGGGGGGTACAGATACGCAGTATTTT. Translated: CASNDGQGGTDTQYF. The V call is TRBV9, the J call TRBJ2-3; 10 bases are shared with TRBD1. Germline trimming cut 6 bases from V and 3 bases from J; bases unmatched to any gene: 7. This CDR3 is 15 amino acids long. Germline CDR1 is SGDLS and CDR2 is YYNGEE.

The chain uses TRBV27 and TRBJ2-2; unclear D gene. Germline CDR1 is MNHEY and CDR2 is SMNVEV (reference sequence). V was pared by 5 bases and J by 0 bases, with 7 bases between. The CDR3 is made up of 14 amino acids. CDR3 DNA: TGTGCCAGCAGTGTGTTCGCGAACACCGGGGAGCTGTTTTTT. Translating it yields CASSVFANTGELFF.

The CDR3 DNA sequence: TGTGCCAGCAGTGAGACTTTTGGCTACACCTTC. Residues: CASSETFGYTF. V gene TRBV2 combines with J gene TRBJ1-2, with D hard to call. The CDR3 is made up of 11 amino acids. Germline CDR1 reads SNHLY; CDR2 reads FYNNEI. V lost 3 bases and J 7 bases, leaving 6 bases between the germline ends.

In this sample, this clone turned up once. This rearrangement joins TRBV4-2 to TRBJ2-7, with D maybe TRBD1 (7 bases). V was cut by 3 bases and J by 5 bases, with 17 bases left in between. Germline CDR1 reads LGHNA; CDR2 reads YNFKEQ. CDR3 length equals 15 residues. The CDR3 protein is CASSHDEGAGNEQYF. In DNA, the CDR3 is TGTGCCAGCAGCCACGACGAGGGGGCGGGGAACGAGCAGTACTTC.

The chain has TRBV4-1 and TRBJ2-3; 7 bases map to TRBD2. The V segment lost 0 bases and the J segment 0 bases; nucleotides outside the gene matches: 6. This CDR3 has 17 residues. CDR1 is MGHRA and CDR2 is YSYEKL in the germline V gene. This CDR3 reads CASSQDGLAASTDTQYF. Written as DNA, the CDR3 is TGCGCCAGCAGCCAAGATGGTCTAGCGGCGAGCACAGATACGCAGTATTTT.

This clone has a handful of counts. This chain links TRBV6-6 with TRBJ2-1; 11 positions match TRBD2. With 0 bases clipped from V and 7 bases from J, the junction kept 5 bases outside the gene matches. From germline, CDR1 is MNHNY and CDR2 SVGAGI (reference sequence). The CDR3 has 16 amino acids. Here the CDR3 DNA reads TGTGCCAGCAGTTACTCGGTAGCGGGGGGGTATAATGAGCAGTTCTTC. Translating gives CASSYSVAGGYNEQFF.

This clone was picked up one time. This sequence joins TRBV4-2 and TRBJ2-1; D not certain. CDR3 length equals 14 residues. Germline CDR1 is LGHNA and CDR2 is YNFKEQ. V shed 0 bases and J shed 7 bases, with 10 bases lying between them. The CDR3 spells CASSQDSLGNEQFF. CDR3 in DNA: TGTGCCAGCAGCCAAGATAGCCTTGGGAATGAGCAGTTCTTC.